Listed below are T cell receptor beta chains from one sample, sequenced in a study of cytomegalovirus exposure and HLA in healthy donors. TCRdb's copy holds only in-frame clones and misses some; the assay was immunoSEQ multiplex PCR. Altogether about 70,000 clones are present, 60% to 75% being singletons, with the ten largest covering around 10%. The sample comprised PBMCs. Receptors were obtained from a woman aged 55-69 years in good health and CMV-seropositive. CDR3s include the opening cysteine and the closing phenylalanine or tryptophan. The order of the fields is CDR3 protein, CDR3 length, V gene.

CDR3: CASSLGGTGVEAFF
length: 14
V: TRBV5-1

CDR3: CASSASGTSPNEQFF
length: 15
V: TRBV5-1

CDR3: CASSYSGLAAKNIQYF
length: 16
V: TRBV6-5

CDR3: CASSARQGIYNEQFF
length: 15
V: TRBV5-4

CDR3: CASRGTSGIYNEQFF
length: 15
V: TRBV6-5

CDR3: CASSERVGPQHF
length: 12
V: TRBV2

CDR3: CASSFSQETQYF
length: 12
V: TRBV5-1

CDR3: CASSATGGNGNTIYF
length: 15
V: TRBV9

CDR3: CASSLLPQNSNQPQHF
length: 16
V: TRBV4-1

CDR3: CARATDTSSTDTQYF
length: 15
V: TRBV5-8

CDR3: CAWRDTGWDYGYTF
length: 14
V: TRBV30

CDR3: CASSISSATNYGYTF
length: 15
V: TRBV19

CDR3: CASSLEDGDEKLFF
length: 14
V: TRBV5-6

CDR3: CASSFSFLNTEAFF
length: 14
V: TRBV5-1

CDR3: CASSMRGTTNQPQHF
length: 15
V: TRBV19

CDR3: CSVGDRLTGELFF
length: 13
V: TRBV29-1

CDR3: CASSRLGQGLGGYTF
length: 15
V: TRBV7-8

CDR3: CSVEDPVGGSVAFF
length: 14
V: TRBV29-1

CDR3: CASSLGLAGTGELFF
length: 15
V: TRBV7-8

CDR3: CASTSAAYEQYF
length: 12
V: TRBV2

CDR3: CASRRTYNEQFF
length: 12
V: TRBV19

CDR3: CASTKDQRGDTQYF
length: 14
V: TRBV7-6

CDR3: CASSSGQPGEKLFF
length: 14
V: TRBV5-1